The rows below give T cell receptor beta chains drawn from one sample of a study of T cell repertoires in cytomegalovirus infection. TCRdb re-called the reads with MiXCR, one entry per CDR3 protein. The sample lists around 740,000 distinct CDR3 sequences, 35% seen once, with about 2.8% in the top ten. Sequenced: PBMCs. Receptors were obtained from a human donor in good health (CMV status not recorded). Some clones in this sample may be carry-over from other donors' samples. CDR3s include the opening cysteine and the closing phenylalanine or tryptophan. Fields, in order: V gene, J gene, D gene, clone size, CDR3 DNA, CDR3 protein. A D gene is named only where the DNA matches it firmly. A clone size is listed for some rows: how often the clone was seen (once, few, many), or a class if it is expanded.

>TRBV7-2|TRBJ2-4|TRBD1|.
TGTGCCAGCAGCCCGAGGGGGCAGGAAAACATTCAGTACTTC
CASSPRGQENIQYF
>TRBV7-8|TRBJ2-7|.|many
TGTGCCAGCAGCTTAGACGGTAGTACCTACGAGCAGTACTTC
CASSLDGSTYEQYF
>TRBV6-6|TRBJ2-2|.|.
TGTGCCAGCAGCTTCCACCCCCTTCGAGGCCCACTGATGGATACCGGGGAGCTGTTTTTT
CASSFHPLRGPLMDTGELFF
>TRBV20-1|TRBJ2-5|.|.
TGCAGTGCTTGGAGGACAAACCAAGAGACCCAGTACTTC
CSAWRTNQETQYF
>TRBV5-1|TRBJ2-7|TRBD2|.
TGCGCCAGCAGCTGGACTAGCGGGGGGCCCTACGAGCAGTACTTC
CASSWTSGGPYEQYF
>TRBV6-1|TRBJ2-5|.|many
TGTGCCAGCAGTGAGGTCGTGTACCAAGAGACCCAGTACTTC
CASSEVVYQETQYF
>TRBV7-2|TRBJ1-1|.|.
TGTGCCAGCAGCTTAAGCGCGAGAGGTGAAGCTTTCTTT
CASSLSARGEAFF
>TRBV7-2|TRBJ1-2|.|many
TGTGCCAGCAGCTTACGTCAGGGGCGAGGCTACACCTTC
CASSLRQGRGYTF
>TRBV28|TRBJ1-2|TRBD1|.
TGTGCCAGCAGTTACGCCGGGGGACAGGGGAACACCTTC
CASSYAGGQGNTF
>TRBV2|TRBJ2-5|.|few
TGTGCCAGCAGTGAAGAAGGTGGGAAAGAGACCCAGTACTTC
CASSEEGGKETQYF
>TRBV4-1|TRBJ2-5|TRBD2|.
TGCGCCAGCAGCCAAGATGGTCGGGTAGCGGGAGGATACGGGACCCAGTACTTC
CASSQDGRVAGGYGTQYF
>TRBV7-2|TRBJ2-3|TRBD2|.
TGTGCCAGCAGCTTATCTAGCGGGAGAGATGTTACGCAGTATTTT
CASSLSSGRDVTQYF
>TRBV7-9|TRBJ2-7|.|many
TGTGCCAGCAGCTTCGAACAGGGCTCGTACGAGCAGTACTTC
CASSFEQGSYEQYF
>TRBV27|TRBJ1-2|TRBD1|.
TGTGCCAGCAGTTCCTCGGGACAGGGGAATTTTGACTATGGCTACACCTTC
CASSSSGQGNFDYGYTF
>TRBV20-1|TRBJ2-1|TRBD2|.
TGCAGTGCTTGGGAAAGCGGGAGGTACAATGAGCAGTTCTTC
CSAWESGRYNEQFF
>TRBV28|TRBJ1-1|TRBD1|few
TGTGCCAGCAGTTGGGGGCCGACAGGGTTGAACACTGAAGCTTTCTTT
CASSWGPTGLNTEAFF
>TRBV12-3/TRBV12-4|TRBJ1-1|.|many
TGTGCCAGCAGGGGAGACACTGAAGCTTTCTTT
CASRGDTEAFF
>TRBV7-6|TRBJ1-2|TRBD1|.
TGTGCCAGCAGCTCCCACAGGGGGCGCGAGGACTATGGCTACACCTTC
CASSSHRGREDYGYTF
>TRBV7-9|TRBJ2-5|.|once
TGTGCCAGCAGCTCTACGCGGCAGGTGGGGGAGACCCAGTACTTC
CASSSTRQVGETQYF
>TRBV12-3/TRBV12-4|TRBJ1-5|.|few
TGTGCCAGCAGTCTAAGGGCAGACAATCAGCCCCAGCATTTT
CASSLRADNQPQHF
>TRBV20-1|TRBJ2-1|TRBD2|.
TGCAGTGCTAGGGGGGGGACTAGCGAATATACCTACAATGAGCAGTTCTTC
CSARGGTSEYTYNEQFF
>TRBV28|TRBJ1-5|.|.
TGTGCCAGCAGAAGGACAGTGAATTACAATCAGCCCCAGCATTTT
CASRRTVNYNQPQHF
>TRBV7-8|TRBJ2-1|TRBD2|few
TGTGCCAGCAGCTTAAGGGGAGCGGGAAGAGGTCCCTACAATGAGCAGTTCTTC
CASSLRGAGRGPYNEQFF
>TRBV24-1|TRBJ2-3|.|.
TGTGCCACCAGTGACCCTACCGGACCCTCCTCTAGCACAGATACGCAGTATTTT
CATSDPTGPSSSTDTQYF
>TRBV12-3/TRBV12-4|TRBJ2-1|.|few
TGTGCCAGCAGTGTCGGACAGATTAATTACAATGAGCAGTTCTTC
CASSVGQINYNEQFF
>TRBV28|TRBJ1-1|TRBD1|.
TGTGCCAGCAGTTTCACCGGACAGGGCTTAATGGCTTTCTTT
CASSFTGQGLMAFF
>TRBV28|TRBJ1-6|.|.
TGTGCCAGCAGTTTACCGGGACCGGATAATTCACCCCTCCACTTT
CASSLPGPDNSPLHF
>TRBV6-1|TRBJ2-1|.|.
TGTGCCAGCAGTGAAAGGATGCCGGGAGCCTACAATGAGCAGTTCTTC
CASSERMPGAYNEQFF
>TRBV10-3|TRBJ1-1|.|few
TGTGCCATCAGTGAACGACCAGGGAACACTGAAGCTTTCTTT
CAISERPGNTEAFF
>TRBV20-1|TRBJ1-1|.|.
TGCAGTGCTATGAACCGGATCCTACCGAACACTGAAGCTTTCTTT
CSAMNRILPNTEAFF
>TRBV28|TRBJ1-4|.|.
TGTGCCAGCAGTAGGACAGATAATAATGAAAAACTGTTTTTT
CASSRTDNNEKLFF
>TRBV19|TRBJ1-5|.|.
TGTGCCAGTAGTATCCCAGGACTCCAGCCCCAGCATTTT
CASSIPGLQPQHF
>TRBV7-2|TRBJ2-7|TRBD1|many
TGTGCCAGCAGCTTAGGGCCAGGGGGCTCCTACGAGCAGTACTTC
CASSLGPGGSYEQYF
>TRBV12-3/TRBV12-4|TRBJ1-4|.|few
TGTGCCAGCAGTTTCTCTACGAGGGGGATAGGGGGTGAAAAACTGTTTTTT
CASSFSTRGIGGEKLFF
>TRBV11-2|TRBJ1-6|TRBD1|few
TGTGCCAGCAGCCTAGGAAGGGGGCCTTCACCCCTCCACTTT
CASSLGRGPSPLHF
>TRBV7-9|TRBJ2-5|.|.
TGTGCCAGCAGCTTAAGGTTGCCCGGAGTCAGGGGAGGAGAGACCCAGTACTTC
CASSLRLPGVRGGETQYF
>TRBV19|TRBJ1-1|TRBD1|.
TGTGCCAGTAGTACAGGGACAGCCACTGAAGCTTTCTTT
CASSTGTATEAFF
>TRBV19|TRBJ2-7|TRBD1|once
TGTGCCAGTAGTAGGGACAGGGAAGGATCCTACGAGCAGTACTTC
CASSRDREGSYEQYF
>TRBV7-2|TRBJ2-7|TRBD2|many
TGTGCCAGCAGCCCGGGACTAGCGGGAGTCGAGCAGTACTTC
CASSPGLAGVEQYF
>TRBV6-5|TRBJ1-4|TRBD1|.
TGTGCCAGCAGCCTAACAGGGGAAAGAGAAAAACTGTTTTTT
CASSLTGEREKLFF
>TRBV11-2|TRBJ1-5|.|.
TGTGCCAGCAGCTTAGGGGTCAGTGTACTTGAGCCCCAGCATTTT
CASSLGVSVLEPQHF
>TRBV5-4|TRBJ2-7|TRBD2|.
TGTGCCGGCGGGACTAGCGGATCCTACGAGCAGTACTTC
CAGGTSGSYEQYF
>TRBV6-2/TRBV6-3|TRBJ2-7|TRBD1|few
TGTGCCAGCACGACAGGGAACCCCTACGAGCAGTACTTC
CASTTGNPYEQYF
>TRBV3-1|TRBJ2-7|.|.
TGTGCCAGCAGCCCTAACGCGGGCTACGAGCAGTACTTC
CASSPNAGYEQYF
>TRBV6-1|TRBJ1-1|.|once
TGTGCCAGCATTGAATATCTGAACACTGAAGCTTTCTTT
CASIEYLNTEAFF
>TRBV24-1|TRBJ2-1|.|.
TGTGCCACCAGTGATACTAAAACCGGGACTTCAATCGAGCAGTTCTTC
CATSDTKTGTSIEQFF
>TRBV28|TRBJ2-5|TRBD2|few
TGTGCCAGCAGTTCCGGGGGAGGGATGGAGACCCAGTACTTC
CASSSGGGMETQYF
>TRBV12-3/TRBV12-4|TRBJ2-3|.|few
TGTGCCAGCAGCCCCGGGGCCGTCGATACGCAGTATTTT
CASSPGAVDTQYF
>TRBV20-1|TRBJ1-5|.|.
TGCAGTTCTAGAACAGGGTTTAACCCCCAGCCCCAGCATTTT
CSSRTGFNPQPQHF
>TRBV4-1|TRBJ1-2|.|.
TGCGCCAGCAGCCAACAGCTTTTCTATGGCTACACCTTC
CASSQQLFYGYTF
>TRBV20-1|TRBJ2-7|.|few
TGCAGTGCGTCAAACTACGAGCAGTACTTC
CSASNYEQYF
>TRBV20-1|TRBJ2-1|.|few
TGCAGTACACCCAAAAGGGTTGGGCAGTTCTTC
CSTPKRVGQFF
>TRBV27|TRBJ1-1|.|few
TGTGCCAGCGGGGGCCCCGGCTGGGGCACTGAAGCTTTCTTT
CASGGPGWGTEAFF
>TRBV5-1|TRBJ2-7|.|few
TGCGCCAGCAGCGTCGGACGGGACTACGAGCAGTACTTC
CASSVGRDYEQYF
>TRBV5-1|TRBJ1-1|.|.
TGCGCCAGTAGCTTGGAGGTCAGCGGCACTGAAGCTTTCTTT
CASSLEVSGTEAFF
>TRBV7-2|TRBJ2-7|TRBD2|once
TGTGCCAGCAGCTTAGTAGGCGGGGGGGCCTACGAGCAGTACTTC
CASSLVGGGAYEQYF
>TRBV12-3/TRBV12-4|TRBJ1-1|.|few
TGTGCCAGCAGGGGAGTCCCGAACACTGAAGCTTTCTTT
CASRGVPNTEAFF
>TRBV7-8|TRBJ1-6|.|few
TGTGCCAGCAGCTCTGACAGTCTTGCTTCACCCCTCCACTTT
CASSSDSLASPLHF
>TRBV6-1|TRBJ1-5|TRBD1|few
TGTGCCAGCAGTCTGGACAGGGGAATTCAACTCCAGCCCCAGCATTTT
CASSLDRGIQLQPQHF